A single sample is the source of the 28 T cell receptor beta chains below, sequenced in a study of Graves' ophthalmopathy and Graves' hyperthyroidism. RNA transcripts were the source from which TCR beta CDR3 regions were amplified. HTBI-primed first-round RT-PCR preceded second-round multiplex PCR. TCRdb itself ran the multiplex PCR reads through MiXCR, one entry per CDR3 protein. The repertoire includes approximately 150,000 distinct CDR3 sequences, roughly two fifths of them detected once, and roughly 8.9% sits in the top ten. The material sequenced was peripheral blood. The receptors were sampled from a man aged 30 to 45 with Graves' ophthalmopathy.

The rearrangement joins TRBV20-1 to TRBJ2-5, with TRBD1 matching over 9 bases. The CDR3 is 15 residues long. The junction had 11 bases not matched to a gene; V was cut back by 4 bases and J by 5 bases. The germline gives CDR1 DFQATT, CDR2 SNEGSKA (reference sequence). CDR3: CSATAGTGSQETQYF. The DNA of the CDR3 is TGCAGTGCTACAGCCGGGACAGGGTCGCAGGAGACCCAGTACTTC.

The chain is built from TRBV11-3 and TRBJ2-5; 7 nucleotides align to TRBD1. Trimming removed 4 bases from V and 3 bases from J; junction bases left unmatched: 11. The length of the CDR3 is 16 residues. CDR1 SGHNT and CDR2 YENEEA come from the germline V gene. The CDR3 coding sequence is TGTGCCAGCAGCTACCCCCGGGACAGACGAAAAGAGACCCAGTACTTC. Encoded protein: CASSYPRDRRKETQYF.

This clonotype was counted ten times or more. The chain recombines TRBV30 with TRBJ1-1, with no clear D. CDR3 length: 15 amino acids. V was shortened by 0 bases and J by 1 base, with 12 bases between the two germline ends. Germline lookup yields CDR1 GTSNPN and CDR2 SVGIG (reference sequence). CDR3 coding DNA: TGTGCCTGGAGTGTACGAGGCAGGTCGAACACTGAAGCTTTCTTT. This codes for CAWSVRGRSNTEAFF.

The chain has TRBV6-1 and TRBJ2-7, with 7 bases identical to TRBD1. Germline trimming cut 5 bases from V and 6 bases from J; bases unmatched to any gene: 7. The CDR3 has 13 residues. Germline values: CDR1 MNHNS, CDR2 SASEGT. The CDR3 bases are TGTGCCAGCAGTACAAATACAGGGGCCGAGCAGTACTTC. It specifies CASSTNTGAEQYF.

This clonotype was seen ten or more times. The gene calls are TRBV6-2 or TRBV6-3 and TRBJ2-4; 7 bases match TRBD1. Germline-derived CDR1 and CDR2 are MNHEY and SVGEGT. The length of the CDR3 is 16 residues. V gave up 2 bases and J gave up 0 bases; unmatched junction bases: 4. CDR3 loop: CASSYGTELAKNIQYF. The CDR3 DNA is TGTGCCAGCAGTTACGGGACAGAATTAGCCAAAAACATTCAGTACTTC.

This clonotype was observed at least ten times. Because the CDR3 is missing its conserved closing phenylalanine or tryptophan, this is likely a read error. The chain uses TRBV7-9 and TRBJ1-1, with D possibly being TRBD1 (5 bases). With 7 bases removed from V and 6 bases from J, the gap between germline ends came to 12 bases. Germline CDR1 SEHNR, CDR2 FQNEAQ (reference sequence). The CDR3 is made up of 12 amino acids. CDR3 region: CASMGVSAEAFL. The CDR3 DNA reads as TGTGCCAGCATGGGGGTTTCGGCTGAAGCTTTCCTT.

This clonotype was counted many times. This sequence joins TRBV11-2 and TRBJ2-3, with D perhaps matching TRBD2 (5 bases). Germline CDR1 and CDR2: SGHAT and FQNNGV. V gave up 5 bases and J gave up 5 bases, with 14 bases separating them. This CDR3 is built from 14 residues. The CDR3: CASSIDGGLDTQYF. Written as DNA, the CDR3 is TGTGCCAGCAGCATCGACGGCGGGTTAGATACGCAGTATTTT.

The V gene is TRBV19, the J gene TRBJ1-1; perhaps TRBD1 as D (6 bases). Germline V gene sequence: CDR1 LNHDA, CDR2 SQIVND (reference sequence). The CDR3 has 15 amino acids. Trimming cost V 3 bases and J 1 base, with 12 bases left between them. CDR3 protein: CASSMWGARNTEAFF. In DNA form, the CDR3 reads TGTGCCAGTAGTATGTGGGGGGCGCGGAACACTGAAGCTTTCTTT.

J is TRBJ1-5 and V is TRBV12-3 or TRBV12-4; D perhaps matches TRBD1 (5 bases). CDR3 length: 15 amino acids. Between the trimmed V and J ends, which lost 5 bases and 1 base, there was a span of 12 bases. CDR3 loop: CASSPRDVSNQPQHF. Here the CDR3 DNA reads TGTGCCAGCAGTCCCCGGGACGTGAGCAATCAGCCCCAGCATTTT.

The V call is TRBV12-3 or TRBV12-4, the J call TRBJ1-3; TRBD1 agrees at 7 bases. J was trimmed by 3 bases and V by 3 bases; bases with no gene match: 5. This CDR3 has 15 amino acids. The CDR3 coding sequence is TGTGCCAGCAGTTTTCACAGGGGAGGTGGAAACACCATATATTTT. Residues: CASSFHRGGGNTIYF.

This clonotype came up a few times. This chain connects TRBV12-3 or TRBV12-4 to TRBJ2-5; D call uncertain. The CDR3 runs 13 residues. V dropped 3 bases and J dropped 5 bases, with 10 bases sitting between them. This CDR3 reads CASSLETRETQYF. Here the CDR3 DNA reads TGTGCCAGCAGTTTGGAAACGCGGGAGACCCAGTACTTC.

This clonotype appeared many times. The V and J genes are TRBV6-6 and TRBJ2-5; 7 bases fit TRBD1. This CDR3 is 14 amino acids long. Germline values: CDR1 MNHNY, CDR2 SVGAGI (reference sequence). The junction had 4 bases not matched to a gene; V was cut back by 4 bases and J by 2 bases. The CDR3 DNA is TGTGCCAGCAGTTTGGGACAGTTACAAGAGACCCAGTACTTC. It translates to CASSLGQLQETQYF.

J is TRBJ1-1 and V is TRBV11-3, with no clear D. The V and J ends lost 3 bases and 1 base respectively, with 9 bases between them. CDR3 length equals 14 residues. From germline, CDR1 is SGHNT and CDR2 YENEEA. The CDR3 coding sequence is TGTGCCAGCAGCTTCCTAAAAACGAACACTGAAGCTTTCTTT. It codes for CASSFLKTNTEAFF.

The gene calls are TRBV5-1 and TRBJ2-2; 9 nucleotides agree with TRBD1. Unmatched junction bases numbered 3, after V lost 1 base and J lost 2 bases. The CDR3 loop spans 16 amino acids. Germline lookup yields CDR1 SGHRS and CDR2 YFSETQ. This CDR3 reads CASSLTGGTNTGELFF. The CDR3 nucleotides read TGCGCCAGCAGCTTGACAGGGGGCACTAACACCGGGGAGCTGTTTTTT.

This clonotype was detected ten times or more. CDR3 bases: TGTGCCAGCAGTTACTCCCCTAGACTAGCGGGAACCTACGAGCAGTACTTC. This codes for CASSYSPRLAGTYEQYF. The J gene is TRBJ2-7, the V gene TRBV6-5, with 11 bases fitting TRBD2. CDR3 size: 17 residues. CDR1 is MNHEY, CDR2 SVGAGI, per germline. Trimming cost V 0 bases and J 2 bases; bases outside gene matches: 6.

The rearrangement uses TRBV9 and TRBJ2-2; TRBD2 matches at 10 bases. J gave up 12 bases and V 0 bases, and 5 bases lay outside the gene matches. CDR3 length: 14 amino acids. CDR1 and CDR2 (germline): SGDLS, YYNGEE. In DNA, the CDR3 is TGTGCCAGCAGCGTAGGGACTAGCGGCCGTCAGCTGTTTTTT. This translates into CASSVGTSGRQLFF.

This clonotype has a count of ten or more. J is TRBJ2-2 and V is TRBV12-3 or TRBV12-4; TRBD2 matches at 8 bases. Trimming cost V 5 bases and J 0 bases; bases outside gene matches: 5. This CDR3 contains 16 residues. CDR3 amino acids: CASSPLAGPNTGELFF. As DNA, the CDR3 is TGTGCCAGCAGTCCGTTAGCGGGGCCGAACACCGGGGAGCTGTTTTTT.

This clonotype was recorded many times. V and J are TRBV5-6 and TRBJ1-1; a possible D gene is TRBD1 (6 bases). The CDR3 is 19 amino acids. Trimming took 1 base from V and 0 from J, leaving 22 bases between them. Germline values: CDR1 SGHDT, CDR2 YYEEEE. CDR3 DNA: TGTGCCAGCAGCTTGCACCGGGGGGCAATTGGGGAGATGAACACTGAAGCTTTCTTT. Encoded protein: CASSLHRGAIGEMNTEAFF.

V usage is TRBV6-1 and J usage is TRBJ1-1, with 8 bases fitting TRBD1. V dropped 8 bases and J dropped 3; count of bases not matched to a gene: 17. Germline V gene data show CDR1 as MNHNS and CDR2 as SASEGT. The CDR3 totals 17 residues. This CDR3 is CASARRKPLTGDTEAFF. Written as DNA, the CDR3 is TGTGCCAGCGCCCGAAGGAAACCCCTGACAGGGGACACTGAAGCTTTCTTT.

This clonotype occurred many times. The chain links TRBV19 to TRBJ1-2; weak D call: TRBD1 (6 bases). The CDR3 totals 15 residues. Trimming shortened V by 4 bases and J by 2 bases, and 14 bases separated the two germline ends. Germline V CDR1 and CDR2: LNHDA, SQIVND (reference sequence). The CDR3 reads CASSTRQDANYGYTF. The CDR3 region has the DNA TGTGCCAGTAGTACACGACAGGATGCCAACTATGGCTACACCTTC.

This clonotype was found many times. The CDR3 loop is CASSSGYTGELFF. In DNA form, the CDR3 reads TGTGCCAGCAGCTCGGGTTACACCGGGGAGCTGTTTTTT. The rearrangement links TRBV7-2 to TRBJ2-2; D gene ambiguous. V was pared by 4 bases and J by 3 bases, with 6 bases between. The germline gives CDR1 SGHTA, CDR2 FQGNSA. CDR3 length equals 13 residues.

V is TRBV28 and J is TRBJ1-5; D is perhaps TRBD1 (5 bases). V lost 5 bases to trimming and J lost 7 bases, with 15 bases between them. This CDR3 comprises 14 residues. Germline V gene data show CDR1 as MDHEN and CDR2 as SYDVKM. In DNA form, the CDR3 reads TGTGCCAGCAGTCCTCATCCCCGGGGGCAGCCCCAGCATTTT. As protein: CASSPHPRGQPQHF.

This clonotype was recorded once. The rearrangement uses TRBV6-1 and TRBJ1-2; possible D gene TRBD1, 5 bases. The CDR3 has 13 residues. In germline, CDR1 is MNHNS, CDR2 SASEGT. V dropped 4 bases and J dropped 4 bases, with 10 bases sitting between them. CDR3 protein: CASSGQPFYGYTF. CDR3 nucleotide sequence: TGTGCCAGCAGTGGACAGCCCTTCTATGGCTACACCTTC.

The V gene is TRBV2, the J gene TRBJ1-2; 8 nucleotides align to TRBD1. Trimming removed 5 bases from V and 3 bases from J; junction bases left unmatched: 23. From germline, CDR1 is SNHLY and CDR2 FYNNEI. CDR3 length: 20 amino acids. CDR3 in amino acids: CASSQSFTGGQVASYYGYTF. Written as DNA, the CDR3 is TGTGCCAGCAGTCAGAGCTTCACGGGGGGACAGGTAGCATCCTACTATGGCTACACCTTC.

The chain has TRBV9 and TRBJ1-1; 8 bases fit TRBD1. From germline, CDR1 is SGDLS and CDR2 YYNGEE. Unmatched junction bases numbered 8, after V lost 3 bases and J lost 4 bases. CDR3 length: 15 residues. DNA of the CDR3: TGTGCCAGCAGCGCCTCGACAGGGGTCAGCACTGAAGCTTTCTTT. Its protein product is CASSASTGVSTEAFF.

The chain has TRBV6-1 and TRBJ1-1, with 7 nucleotides matching TRBD1. V trimming: 6 bases; J trimming: 3 bases; junction bases outside the gene matches: 4. This CDR3 comprises 13 residues. The germline gives CDR1 MNHNS, CDR2 SASEGT. CDR3 coding DNA: TGTGCCAGCAGGATCCAGGGGGACACTGAAGCTTTCTTT. Its translation: CASRIQGDTEAFF.

This chain uses TRBV6-1 with TRBJ2-5, with 13 bases identical to TRBD2. The V gene's germline CDR1 is MNHNS and CDR2 SASEGT. Unmatched junction bases numbered 6, after V lost 4 bases and J lost 4 bases. The CDR3 spans 16 residues. CDR3 coding DNA: TGTGCCAGCAGTGCCCGGACTAGCGGGGGAAGAGAGACCCAGTACTTC. As protein: CASSARTSGGRETQYF.

This clonotype was counted many times. In DNA form, the CDR3 reads TGTGCCAGCAGTTTACGACAGGGCAATCAGCCCCAGCATTTT. Translating gives CASSLRQGNQPQHF. This chain uses TRBV12-3 or TRBV12-4 with TRBJ1-5; D may be TRBD1 (6 bases). V was shortened by 2 bases and J by 2 bases, with 7 bases between the two germline ends. The CDR3 totals 14 residues.